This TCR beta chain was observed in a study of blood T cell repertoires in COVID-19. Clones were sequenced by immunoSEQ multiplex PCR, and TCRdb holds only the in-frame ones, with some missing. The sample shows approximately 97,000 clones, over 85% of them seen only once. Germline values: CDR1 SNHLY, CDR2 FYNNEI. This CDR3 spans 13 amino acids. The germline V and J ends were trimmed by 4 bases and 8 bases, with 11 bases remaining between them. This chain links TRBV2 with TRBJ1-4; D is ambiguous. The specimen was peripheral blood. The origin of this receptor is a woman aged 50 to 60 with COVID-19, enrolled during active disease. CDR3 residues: CASSGMGPEKLFF. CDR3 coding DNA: TGTGCCAGCAGTGGCATGGGCCCCGAAAAACTGTTTTTT.